What follows are 21 T cell receptor beta chains derived from one specimen sequenced in a study of cytomegalovirus exposure and HLA in healthy donors (dated by TCRdb to 2015 to 2018). The method was the immunoSEQ multiplex PCR assay. The multiplex PCR relied on a mix of 60 forward primers for TCR Vbeta segments and 13 reverse primers for TCR Jbeta segments. This immuneACCESS table, as held by TCRdb, lists in-frame sequences with V and J called but not all clones. Of the missing ones, under half trace to an unresolved V gene in checked studies; the others have no known cause. The sample profile shows around 280,000 clones; about 90% of them were found once. The ten largest clones take up around 2.1% of the sample. The sample comprised PBMCs. All receptors come from a young woman in good health and CMV-seronegative.

The chain carries TRBV9 and TRBJ2-3, with D tentatively TRBD2 (6 bases). The germline gives CDR1 SGDLS, CDR2 YYNGEE. Deletions cut 5 bases from V and 0 bases from J, with 16 bases between. The CDR3 consists of 16 residues. Here the CDR3 DNA reads TGTGCCAGCAGTGGGAACCCGGGACTTAGCACAGATACGCAGTATTTT. Translated, it gives CASSGNPGLSTDTQYF.

The chain links TRBV5-1 to TRBJ1-3; D gene unclear. The V end lost 2 bases, the J end lost 0 bases, and 12 bases lay between the germline ends. Germline V gene lookup returns CDR1 SGHRS and CDR2 YFSETQ. The CDR3 sequence is 16 residues long. DNA of the CDR3: TGCGCCAGCAGCTTAACGACTGTCAGCTCTGGAAACACCATATATTTT. Encoded protein: CASSLTTVSSGNTIYF.

This chain uses TRBV5-1 with TRBJ1-2; a possible D gene is TRBD1 (6 bases). The V gene lost 4 bases and the J gene lost 4 bases, with 11 bases spanning the gap. The length of the CDR3 is 13 residues. CDR1 is SGHRS and CDR2 is YFSETQ in the germline V gene. The CDR3: CASSPDSRYGYTF. The CDR3 coding sequence is TGCGCCAGCAGCCCGGACAGCCGCTATGGCTACACCTTC.

CDR3 in amino acids: CAWSVLQGEVYNEQFF. CDR3 in DNA: TGTGCCTGGAGTGTACTACAGGGGGAGGTCTACAATGAGCAGTTCTTC. The V and J genes are TRBV30 and TRBJ2-1; 8 bases fit TRBD1. This CDR3 comprises 16 residues. V gave up 0 bases and J gave up 3 bases; unmatched junction bases: 7. The germline CDR1 and CDR2 sequences are GTSNPN and SVGIG (reference sequence). Variable domain in full (rest from reference TRBV30 and TRBJ2-1): SQTIHQWPATLVQPVGSPLSLECTVEGTSNPNLYWYRQAAGRGLQLLFYSVGIGQISSEVPQNLSASRPQDRQFILSSKKLLLSDSGFYLCAWSVLQGEVYNEQFFGPGTRLTVL.

This clone has just one count. This chain links TRBV9 with TRBJ2-5; D unclear. The DNA matches TRBJ2-7 better at its end, which makes the J call doubtful. CDR3 size: 14 residues. Per germline, CDR1 SGDLS and CDR2 YYNGEE. The CDR3 here is CASSVSLSNYEQYF. The CDR3 DNA sequence: TGTGCCAGCAGCGTCTCACTCTCCAACTACGAGCAGTACTTC.

This clone occurred once. The chain joins TRBV5-1 to TRBJ2-3, with 12 bases lining up with TRBD2. The trim removed 7 bases at V and 1 base at J, leaving 7 bases unmatched. Germline CDR1 and CDR2: SGHRS and YFSETQ. The CDR3 spans 16 residues. The CDR3 protein is CASGEASGGGTDTQYF. As DNA, the CDR3 is TGCGCCAGCGGCGAGGCTAGCGGGGGGGGCACAGATACGCAGTATTTT.

The rearrangement joins TRBV5-6 to TRBJ2-5; D may be TRBD1 (6 bases). V lost 5 bases and J 2 bases, leaving 10 bases between the germline ends. Per the germline V gene, CDR1 is SGHDT and CDR2 is YYEEEE. This CDR3 has 13 amino acids. CDR3 nucleotides: TGTGCCAGCAGTACAGGGTTACAAGAGACCCAGTACTTC. The encoded protein is CASSTGLQETQYF.

This rearrangement joins TRBV27 to TRBJ1-6, with D tentatively TRBD1 (6 bases). The V gene's germline CDR1 is MNHEY and CDR2 SMNVEV (reference sequence). V was trimmed by 6 bases and J by 7 bases, leaving 28 bases between them. CDR3 length: 19 residues. Here the CDR3 DNA reads TGTGCCAGCAGGTACACCCCCAAGTTGACAGGTTTATCGAATTCACCCCTCCACTTT. Protein product: CASRYTPKLTGLSNSPLHF.

The chain is built from TRBV15 and TRBJ2-5; D gene unclear. The CDR3 is 11 residues long. CDR1 and CDR2 from the germline V gene are LNHNV and YYDKDF (reference sequence). V was cut by 4 bases and J by 4 bases, with 4 bases left in between. CDR3 in amino acids: CATSTRETQYF. The CDR3 DNA reads TGTGCCACCAGCACTAGAGAGACCCAGTACTTC.

In regard to this clone: Compared with germline, one end of the junction differs, possibly owing to a read error. V usage is TRBV7-9 and J usage is TRBJ1-4; D is perhaps TRBD1 (6 bases). This CDR3 is built from 14 residues. Germline V gene sequence: CDR1 SEHNR, CDR2 FQNEAQ (reference sequence). The CDR3 DNA reads TGTTCCAGCAGCTTAGCTCGGACAGTGGAAAAACTGTTTTTT. Translated, it gives CSSSLARTVEKLFF.

This clone turned up a few times. The gene calls are TRBV6-6 and TRBJ2-5; unclear D gene. The CDR3 loop spans 14 amino acids. Per germline, CDR1 MNHNY and CDR2 SVGAGI (reference sequence). Trimming took off 0 bases at V and 1 base at J, with 6 bases between the two ends. The CDR3 spells CASSYSILQETQYF. Written as DNA, the CDR3 is TGTGCCAGCAGTTACTCGATACTCCAAGAGACCCAGTACTTC.

For this clone: This sample also contains other DNA sequences that code for the same CDR3. The rearrangement uses TRBV10-3 and TRBJ1-6, with TRBD1 identical over 9 bases. The germline V gene encodes CDR1 ENHRY and CDR2 SYGVKD. The CDR3 runs 15 residues. The V and J ends lost 3 bases and 9 bases, in that order; junction bases with no gene match: 6. CDR3 residues: CAISEGTGKSSPLHF. CDR3 in DNA: TGTGCCATCAGTGAAGGGACAGGGAAAAGTTCACCCCTCCACTTT.

This clone was seen a handful of times. The chain links TRBV6-1 to TRBJ1-4; D is possibly TRBD1 (6 bases). CDR1 and CDR2 (germline): MNHNS, SASEGT. Trimming cost V 3 bases and J 8 bases, with 22 bases left between them. CDR3 length: 17 residues. The chain's CDR3 is CASSDKQGQEEWEKLFF. CDR3 coding DNA: TGTGCCAGCAGTGATAAACAGGGTCAAGAGGAGTGGGAAAAACTGTTTTTT.

J is TRBJ2-1 and V is TRBV4-2, with D possibly being TRBD2 (7 bases). The ends were cut back, 2 bases at V and 9 bases at J, with 11 bases in the middle. This CDR3 is 13 amino acids long. Germline-derived CDR1 and CDR2 are LGHNA and YNFKEQ. CDR3 in amino acids: CASSQLRGGEQFF. The CDR3 DNA follows: TGTGCCAGCAGCCAACTTAGGGGGGGTGAGCAGTTCTTC.

The rearrangement uses TRBV6-1 and TRBJ2-3; 11 bases match TRBD2. The CDR3 contains 14 residues. Germline CDR1 is MNHNS and CDR2 is SASEGT. The V segment lost 7 bases and the J segment 4 bases; nucleotides outside the gene matches: 4. CDR3 coding DNA: TGTGCCAGCAAGGTAGCGGGGGGGTCAGATACGCAGTATTTT. Translated, it gives CASKVAGGSDTQYF.

This sequence joins TRBV2 and TRBJ2-7; TRBD2 agrees at 11 bases. This CDR3 is built from 16 residues. J gave up 7 bases and V 6 bases, and 14 bases lay outside the gene matches. The germline V gene has CDR1 SNHLY and CDR2 FYNNEI. The CDR3 here is CASRASGGRDTSEQYF. In DNA form, the CDR3 reads TGTGCCAGCAGGGCTAGCGGGGGGCGAGACACCTCTGAGCAGTACTTC.

The V call is TRBV5-5, the J call TRBJ1-2, with 8 positions matching TRBD1. J was trimmed by 4 bases and V by 4 bases; bases with no gene match: 6. CDR1 is SGHKS, CDR2 YYEKEE, per germline (reference sequence). CDR3 length equals 14 residues. Written as DNA, the CDR3 is TGTGCCAGCAGCCGTCAGGGGGCGACCTATGGCTACACCTTC. It is translated as CASSRQGATYGYTF.

About this clone itself: One junction end disagrees with the germline gene, perhaps due to a read error. The chain recombines TRBV7-9 with TRBJ1-2; 8 positions match TRBD1. Germline V gene sequence: CDR1 SEHNR, CDR2 FQNEAQ (reference sequence). CDR3 size: 15 residues. CDR3 coding DNA: TGTTCCAGCAGCTTCTGGGACAGGAAAAACTATGGCTACACCTTC. This encodes CSSSFWDRKNYGYTF.

The genes are TRBV7-9 and TRBJ1-1; 8 positions match TRBD1. With 4 bases clipped from V and 3 bases from J, the junction kept 7 bases outside the gene matches. CDR1 SEHNR and CDR2 FQNEAQ come from the germline V gene (reference sequence). The CDR3 length is 15 residues. CDR3 sequence (DNA): TGTGCCAGCAGCTCCAGGGGGCGCAAGGACACTGAAGCTTTCTTT. Protein sequence: CASSSRGRKDTEAFF.

The chain links TRBV19 to TRBJ2-1; D not resolved. The CDR3 sequence is 11 residues long. Germline CDR1 is LNHDA and CDR2 is SQIVND (reference sequence). Trimming took off 5 bases at V and 4 bases at J, with 3 bases between the two ends. The CDR3 coding sequence is TGTGCCAGTAGTCTATACAATGAGCAGTTCTTC. It translates to CASSLYNEQFF.

The chain combines TRBV2 with TRBJ1-1; D possibly corresponds to TRBD1 (5 bases). This CDR3 comprises 15 residues. V lost 6 bases and J lost 4, with 18 bases in between. Per the germline V gene, CDR1 is SNHLY and CDR2 is FYNNEI. CDR3 DNA: TGTGCCAGCAGGCCCGGGACGGTAGCGGGCACTGAAGCTTTCTTT. It codes for CASRPGTVAGTEAFF.